This TCR beta chain was documented in a study of CD8+ T cells in alopecia areata. cDNA serving as the sequencing template came from extracted, reverse transcribed RNA. The assay was immunoSEQ multiplex PCR, and TCRdb's table has in-frame clones only and misses some. The profile shows 200,000 or so clones, more than 55% of them singletons. PBMCs yielded sorted CD4+ and CD8+ T cells. Germline V CDR1 and CDR2: SNHLY, FYNNEI. V lost 10 bases and J 8 bases, leaving 11 bases between the germline ends. The CDR3 length is 10 residues. Of note for this clone: The antigen remains unidentified.

Study-level results: Across lesional scalp, and particularly alopecia totalis/universalis, clonality surpassed that of normal scalp. Among patients, TCR sharing was less clear than in mice, a difference possibly due in part to HLA diversity in the patient population.

The rearrangement uses TRBV2 and TRBJ1-2; maybe TRBD1 (5 bases). Material: CD8+ T cells sorted from blood. The sequence derives from a human donor in good health. This CDR3 reads CATGDRGYTF. The CDR3, as DNA: TGTGCCACCGGGGACCGGGGCTACACCTTC.